These T cell receptor beta chains were read from a single sample in a study of T cells in Graves' hyperthyroidism and ophthalmopathy. TCRdb fed the multiplex PCR reads into MiXCR, producing one record per CDR3 protein. The sample shows around 340,000 distinct CDR3 sequences, 15% to 20% of them seen only once. Source material: blood. Source of these receptors: a woman in her forties or fifties with Graves' hyperthyroidism. The CDR3 runs from the conserved cysteine through the conserved F or W. A D gene is named only where the DNA matches it firmly. Not all rows give a size; the values are once, few, many and, for expanded clones, a class.

TRBV3-1	TRBJ2-7	-	many	CASSQGSWFEQYF	TGTGCCAGCAGCCAGGGGTCCTGGTTTGAGCAGTACTTC
TRBV11-2	TRBJ2-5	TRBD2	many	CASSLKMGTGGPQETQYF	TGTGCCAGCAGCTTAAAGATGGGAACGGGGGGACCCCAAGAGACCCAGTACTTC
TRBV19	TRBJ1-1	-	few	CASSPNRVEAFF	TGTGCCAGTAGTCCGAACCGGGTTGAAGCTTTCTTT
TRBV3-1	TRBJ1-6	TRBD1	-	CASSRQTGGNSPLHF	TGTGCCAGCAGCCGACAGACAGGGGGGAATTCACCCCTCCACTTT
TRBV7-2	TRBJ1-2	-	-	CASSLGGGVDGYTF	TGTGCCAGCAGCCTAGGAGGGGGAGTGGATGGCTACACCTTC
TRBV29-1	TRBJ2-1	TRBD2	many	CSVDRGRGDNEQFF	TGCAGCGTTGATCGCGGGAGAGGCGACAATGAGCAGTTCTTC
TRBV5-5	TRBJ1-2	-	many	CASSLVPDGFNYGYTF	TGTGCCAGCAGCTTGGTCCCGGACGGATTTAACTATGGCTACACCTTC
TRBV9	TRBJ2-5	-	-	CASSVENSYQETQYF	TGTGCCAGCAGCGTAGAGAACAGTTACCAAGAGACCCAGTACTTC
TRBV11-1	TRBJ2-5	TRBD1	many	CASSNGQGAQETQYF	TGTGCCAGCAGCAACGGACAGGGGGCCCAAGAGACCCAGTACTTC
TRBV6-1	TRBJ2-3	-	few	CASSEVWLGGTDTQYF	TGTGCCAGCAGTGAAGTGTGGTTGGGCGGCACAGATACGCAGTATTTT
TRBV20-1	TRBJ2-2	TRBD2	-	CSAIPGGGITGELFF	TGCAGTGCTATCCCGGGGGGAGGAATCACCGGGGAGCTGTTTTTT
TRBV30	TRBJ1-1	-	many	CAWSYPGQNTEAFF	TGTGCCTGGAGTTATCCGGGACAGAACACTGAAGCTTTCTTT
TRBV12-3/TRBV12-4	TRBJ2-5	TRBD1	many	CASRTGVQETQYF	TGTGCCAGCAGGACAGGGGTCCAAGAGACCCAGTACTTC
TRBV6-6	TRBJ2-3	TRBD1	-	CASSYSLRQGLDTQYF	TGTGCCAGCAGTTACTCGTTACGACAGGGGCTGGATACGCAGTATTTT
TRBV6-1	TRBJ1-2	-	few	CASSETDRLYGYTF	TGTGCCAGCAGTGAGACGGACAGACTATATGGCTACACCTTC
TRBV19	TRBJ1-5	TRBD1	few	CASSIGRAGGRRYNQPQHF	TGTGCCAGTAGTATAGGGCGAGCAGGGGGCCGACGTTACAATCAGCCCCAGCATTTT
TRBV7-9	TRBJ2-5	-	few	CASSSQPGGGETQYF	TGTGCCAGCAGCTCCCAACCCGGGGGAGGAGAGACCCAGTACTTC
TRBV2	TRBJ2-5	TRBD2	-	CASSRLAGARGETQYF	TGTGCCAGCAGCAGACTAGCGGGAGCCAGGGGAGAGACCCAGTACTTC
TRBV5-1	TRBJ1-6	TRBD1	-	CASSQEGTVNSPLHF	TGCGCCAGCAGCCAAGAAGGGACAGTGAATTCACCCCTCCACTTT
TRBV28	TRBJ2-1	TRBD2	many	CASSLSLGAAGGNEQFF	TGTGCCAGCAGTTTATCTTTGGGGGCAGCGGGGGGCAATGAGCAGTTCTTC
TRBV18	TRBJ1-1	-	many	CASSQGEKTEAFF	TGTGCCAGCTCACAGGGTGAAAAAACTGAAGCTTTCTTT
TRBV24-1	TRBJ2-2	TRBD1	many	CATSDTGTGVTGELFF	TGTGCCACCAGTGACACCGGGACAGGAGTCACCGGGGAGCTGTTTTTT
TRBV24-1	TRBJ2-7	-	few	CATSSTRGGSSYEQYF	TGTGCCACCAGTTCAACGAGGGGGGGCAGCTCCTACGAGCAGTACTTC
TRBV11-1	TRBJ2-7	-	many	CASSSQGDSSEQYF	TGTGCCAGCAGCTCGCAGGGGGACTCGAGCGAGCAGTACTTC
TRBV19	TRBJ1-5	-	-	CASSRAASNQPQHF	TGTGCCAGTAGTCGGGCAGCGAGCAATCAGCCCCAGCATTTT
TRBV9	TRBJ2-1	TRBD2	few	CASSVQRGSYNEQFF	TGTGCCAGCAGCGTACAGCGGGGGTCCTACAATGAGCAGTTCTTC
TRBV5-1	TRBJ1-2	-	-	CASSAARPSYNYGYTF	TGTGCCAGCAGCGCGGCCCGGCCGAGCTACAACTATGGCTACACCTTC
TRBV20-1	TRBJ2-1	TRBD2	many	CSARTGTSGRNEQFF	TGCAGTGCTAGAACTGGGACTAGCGGGAGGAATGAGCAGTTCTTC
TRBV5-1	TRBJ2-2	TRBD1	many	CASSRGQGRNTGELFF	TGCGCCAGCAGCCGAGGACAGGGTCGGAACACCGGGGAGCTGTTTTTT
TRBV29-1	TRBJ2-2	-	few	CSARNTGELFF	TGCAGCGCCAGAAACACCGGGGAGCTGTTTTTT
TRBV7-2	TRBJ1-2	TRBD1	many	CASSLGGQGIRYGYTF	TGTGCCAGCAGCTTAGGAGGACAGGGGATTCGCTATGGCTACACCTTC
TRBV25-1	TRBJ2-5	-	-	CASKFGGEETQYF	TGTGCCAGCAAGTTCGGAGGAGAAGAGACCCAGTACTTC
TRBV7-9	TRBJ2-1	TRBD2	-	CASTLMTLGLAGGGNEQFF	TGTGCCAGCACCCTAATGACATTGGGACTAGCGGGGGGGGGCAATGAGCAGTTCTTC
TRBV12-3/TRBV12-4	TRBJ2-1	TRBD2	few	CASSFRAGGYNEQFF	TGTGCCAGCAGTTTTCGGGCGGGGGGGTACAATGAGCAGTTCTTC
TRBV28	TRBJ1-2	TRBD1	many	CASSRPDRGGYGYTF	TGTGCCAGCAGTCGTCCGGACAGGGGAGGCTATGGCTACACCTTC
TRBV11-2	TRBJ1-2	-	few	CASSSGTPAYGYTF	TGTGCCAGCAGCTCCGGGACACCGGCATATGGCTACACCTTC
TRBV7-2	TRBJ2-2	TRBD2	-	CASSQIAGANTGELFF	TGTGCCAGCAGCCAAATAGCGGGAGCGAACACCGGGGAGCTGTTTTTT
TRBV6-1	TRBJ1-2	TRBD1	many	CASRRQGPANYGYTF	TGTGCCAGCAGACGACAGGGACCCGCTAACTATGGCTACACCTTC
TRBV12-3/TRBV12-4	TRBJ2-2	-	-	CASSLNRAINTGELFF	TGTGCCAGCAGTTTGAACAGGGCGATCAACACCGGGGAGCTGTTTTTT
TRBV3-1	TRBJ2-2	-	-	CASSHYGQHTGELFF	TGTGCCAGCAGCCACTACGGACAGCACACCGGGGAGCTGTTTTTT
TRBV4-1	TRBJ2-5	TRBD2	-	CASSQGFLAGGQTQYF	TGCGCCAGCAGCCAAGGTTTTTTAGCGGGGGGCCAGACCCAGTACTTC
TRBV28	TRBJ1-2	-	many	CASSLRPPGGNGYTF	TGTGCCAGCAGTCTTCGCCCACCGGGGGGGAATGGCTACACCTTC
TRBV6-2/TRBV6-3	TRBJ2-3	TRBD2	many	CASSYLRTSGTDTQYF	TGTGCCAGCAGTTACCTCAGGACTAGCGGGACAGATACGCAGTATTTT
TRBV18	TRBJ1-1	-	many	CASSPPWGGNTEAFF	TGTGCCAGCTCACCACCTTGGGGCGGGAACACTGAAGCTTTCTTT